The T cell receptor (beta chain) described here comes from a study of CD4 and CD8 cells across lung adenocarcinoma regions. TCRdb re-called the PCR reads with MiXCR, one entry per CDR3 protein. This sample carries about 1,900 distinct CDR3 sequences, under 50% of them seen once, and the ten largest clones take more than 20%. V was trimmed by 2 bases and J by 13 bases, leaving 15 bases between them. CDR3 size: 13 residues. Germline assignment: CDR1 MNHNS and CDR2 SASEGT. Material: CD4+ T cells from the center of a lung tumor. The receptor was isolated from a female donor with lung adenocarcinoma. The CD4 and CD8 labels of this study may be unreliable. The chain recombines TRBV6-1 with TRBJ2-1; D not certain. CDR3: CASSERSEETQFF. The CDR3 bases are TGTGCCAGCAGTGAACGGTCTGAAGAGACCCAGTTCTTC.